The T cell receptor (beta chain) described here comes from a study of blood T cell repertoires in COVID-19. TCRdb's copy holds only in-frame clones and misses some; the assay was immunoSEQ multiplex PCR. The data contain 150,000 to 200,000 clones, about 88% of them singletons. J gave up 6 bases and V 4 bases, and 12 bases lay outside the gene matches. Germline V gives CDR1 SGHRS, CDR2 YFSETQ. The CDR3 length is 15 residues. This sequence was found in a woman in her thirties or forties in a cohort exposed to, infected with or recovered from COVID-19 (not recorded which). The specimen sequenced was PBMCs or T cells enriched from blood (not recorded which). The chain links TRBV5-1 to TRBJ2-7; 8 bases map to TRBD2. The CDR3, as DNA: TGCGCCAGCAGCCCTACCGGGACTAGTTCGTCCGAGCAGTACTTC. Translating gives CASSPTGTSSSEQYF.